This record looks at one TCR beta chain sequence and its context. Its antigen is unknown. Within one base of it there is no much larger clone, and no base qualities were kept. Another Seattle source contributed samples from volunteer blood donors who had recovered from COVID-19. Each collaborating institution followed its own protocols to collect whole blood in K2EDTA tubes. Collaborator samples were shipped for TCRbeta analysis as frozen whole blood, isolated PBMCs, or DNA extracted from either sample type. This specimen comes from a study of blood T cell repertoires in COVID-19 (dated by TCRdb to between 2020 and 2021). As for the study more broadly: Collaborator samples came from the United States, Italy and Spain and covered acute and convalescent phases of COVID-19. The prospective study material was composed of cDNA or gDNA derived from T cells, B-cell-depleted T cells, or PBMCs. The dataset comprised deeply sampled blood TCRbeta repertoires from subjects exposed to, actively infected with, or recovered from COVID-19. The repertoires were released in a freely available public database meant as a resource for research on the immune response to SARS-CoV-2. Samples came from the ongoing ImmuneRACE study (first 160 participants) plus 1,254 subjects from 6 global collaborators. Nearly every sample came with metadata listing a de-identified subject ID, COVID-19 status, age in years and sex. Where available, HLA class I and class II types were taken from metadata supplied by the sample provider and were not determined by assay-based typing.

Broad study findings and their caveats: The quantity of clinical and demographic metadata differed by source and by participant and was supplied without curation.

The immunoSEQ Assay, a bias-controlled multiplex PCR, was used to amplify TCRbeta CDR3 regions from genomic DNA. In the paper's pipeline: The number of nucleated cells in each sample was estimated by amplification of reference gene primers within the assay. Sequence reads were collapsed and filtered to measure the absolute abundance of every unique TCRbeta CDR3 rearrangement. For each sample, productive Simpson clonality was calculated as the square root of Simpson's diversity index across productive rearrangements. In its TCRdb copy, this immuneACCESS table keeps in-frame sequences only and misses some clones. Where compared with another copy, unresolved V genes explain less than half of these, and the others have no known cause. Clonal size and the V and J genes are those of that table, whereas D and trimming came from the DNA. This sample comprises about 290,000 clones, about nine tenths of them detected only once. The ten largest clones capture 0.94% of the sample.

The germline V gene (reference sequence) provides CDR1 SEHNR and CDR2 FQNEAQ. The CDR3 spans 16 residues, from the cysteine through the phenylalanine. Only CDR3 DNA is held: 48 bases, read in frame from base 1. V is cut by 1 base and J by 0 bases, and the space between the germline ends is 13 bases. The sequence is built from TRBV7-9 and TRBJ2-7; tentative D gene TRBD2, with 6 bases matching. The origin of this receptor is a woman between 40 and 55 years old who had recovered from COVID-19. Sequencing was carried out using peripheral blood. Read as DNA, the sequence is TGTGCCAGCAGCTTAGATGGGGCGGGAAGCTCCTACGAGCAGTACTTC. Its amino acids are CASSLDGAGSSYEQYF.